The 23 T cell receptor beta chains below all came from one sample that was sequenced in a study of T cells in women clearing cervical HPV infection. The data were produced by immunoSEQ multiplex PCR, yet TCRdb's version contains in-frame clones alone and is incomplete. This sample contains tens of thousands of clones. Input material: blood buffy coat. The receptors were sampled from a woman aged 18 to 75 with a cervical HPV16 infection that either progressed to CIN3+ or cleared (not recorded which).

On this clone itself: The read terminates 3 residues ahead of where the CDR3 ends, so the germline J gene completes it. The V gene is TRBV20-1, the J gene TRBJ1-2; perhaps TRBD1 as D (6 bases). CDR1 DFQATT and CDR2 SNEGSKA come from the germline V gene (reference sequence). The CDR3 runs to 14 residues. Trimming left V 4 bases short and J 1 base short, with 13 bases between. The covered CDR3 bases are TGCAGTGCTAAGGACAGCCGAGATAACTATGGC. It specifies CSAKDSRDNYG. The entire CDR3 is CSAKDSRDNYGYTF.

Notes on this clone: Read data end 3 residues before the CDR3 end; the end is taken from the germline J gene. The chain couples TRBV5-1 to TRBJ2-6, with a possible D match to TRBD2 (5 bases). Germline V lookup: CDR1 SGHRS, CDR2 YFSETQ. CDR3 length equals 13 residues. The sequenced part of the CDR3 DNA is TGCGCCAGCAGGAGGACGGGGAATGAAATC. Amino acids: CASRRTGNEI. The complete CDR3 protein is CASRRTGNEILTF.

Concerning this clone itself: Read coverage stops 3 residues before the CDR3 terminus; the germline J gene supplies the remainder. The chain is built from TRBV7-7 and TRBJ2-5; 7 bases agree with TRBD2. The CDR3 spans 15 residues. From germline, CDR1 is SSHAT and CDR2 FNYEAQ (reference sequence). Germline trimming cut 5 bases from V and 3 bases from J; bases unmatched to any gene: 9. The sequenced part of the CDR3 DNA is TGTGCCAGCAGCCAAGGAAACCGGGGGGAAGAGACC. Its translation: CASSQGNRGEET. Given in full, the CDR3 is CASSQGNRGEETQYF.

With respect to this clone: From the germline J gene comes the end of the CDR3, since the read stops 3 residues before it. This chain uses TRBV2 with TRBJ1-4, with D perhaps TRBD1 (6 bases). Germline CDR1 is SNHLY and CDR2 is FYNNEI. There are 18 residues in the CDR3. The chain's CDR3 is CASSYPTGLSSYNSPLFF. The sequenced CDR3 bases are TGTGCCAGCAGTTATCCGACAGGTCTGAGCTCCTATAATTCACCA. Using reference TRBV2 and TRBJ1-4 for the parts outside the CDR3, the full variable domain is EPEVTQTPSHQVTQMGQEVILRCVPISNHLYFYWYRQILGQKVEFLVSFYNNEISEKSEIFDDQFSVERPDGSNFTLKIRSTKLEDSAMYFCASSYPTGLSSYNSPLFFGSGTQLSVL.

To note about this clone: The CDR3 end is not reached by the read, which stops 3 residues before it; the germline J gene fills it in. The V call is TRBV20-1, the J call TRBJ2-3, with 10 bases lining up with TRBD2. This CDR3 is built from 16 residues. Trimming took 6 bases from V and 3 from J; bases not matched to a gene: 12. CDR1 DFQATT and CDR2 SNEGSKA come from the germline V gene (reference sequence). This CDR3 reads CSAQSGGADLTDTQYF. The CDR3 bases that were read are TGCAGTGCCCAAAGCGGGGGGGCCGATTTGACAGATACG.

On this clone itself: The CDR3 end is not reached by the read, which stops 3 residues before it; the germline J gene fills it in. The V call is TRBV12-5, the J call TRBJ1-5; possibly TRBD1 for D (6 bases). There are 16 residues in the CDR3. Per germline, CDR1 LGHNT and CDR2 FRNRAP. V was trimmed by 7 bases and J by 0 bases, leaving 16 bases between them. Partial CDR3 DNA: TGTGCTAGTGCCCAACCCCAGGGGTATAGCAATCAGCCC. This translates into CASAQPQGYSNQP. The full CDR3 protein reads CASAQPQGYSNQPQHF.

As regards this clone: The CDR3 end lies 3 residues beyond the end of the read and is filled in from the germline J gene. The V call is TRBV18, the J call TRBJ2-1, with 9 nucleotides matching TRBD1. V trimming: 3 bases; J trimming: 8 bases; junction bases outside the gene matches: 8. The CDR3 contains 15 residues. Per the germline V gene, CDR1 is KGHSH and CDR2 is LQKENI. CDR3 bases read: TGTGCCAGCTCACCCGGGACAGGGATCTTCGATGAG. Amino acids: CASSPGTGIFDE. The CDR3 in full is CASSPGTGIFDEQFF.

A note on this clone: The DNA ends 3 residues before the CDR3 does, and the rest of the CDR3 is filled in from the germline J gene. This chain connects TRBV19 to TRBJ1-1; TRBD1 matches 7 bases. Germline-derived CDR1 and CDR2 are LNHDA and SQIVND (reference sequence). This CDR3 contains 11 residues. V lost 8 bases, J lost 5 bases, and 2 bases stayed unmatched. CDR3: CASSQGTEAFF. Incomplete CDR3 DNA: TGTGCCAGTTCACAGGGGACTGAA.

Comments on this clone: The read halts 3 residues ahead of the CDR3 end, with the missing end drawn from the germline J gene. The chain links TRBV4-2 to TRBJ1-4; D unresolved. Germline V lookup: CDR1 LGHNA, CDR2 YNFKEQ. The CDR3 runs 16 residues. V lost 1 base and J 0 bases, leaving 9 bases between the germline ends. The CDR3: CASSQGQRATNEKLFF. CDR3 DNA (partial): TGTGCCAGCAGCCAAGGTCAACGGGCAACTAATGAAAAA.

Comments on this clone: The read terminates 3 residues before the CDR3 end, so the remaining end is supplied by the germline J gene. The rearrangement uses TRBV19 and TRBJ1-5, with 9 bases identical to TRBD1. Germline CDR1 is LNHDA and CDR2 is SQIVND (reference sequence). The junction had 6 bases not matched to a gene; V was cut back by 4 bases and J by 2 bases. This CDR3 spans 16 amino acids. This CDR3 is CASSRGTGRGNQPQHF. The CDR3 DNA, read in part, is TGTGCCAGTAGTAGAGGGACAGGGAGGGGCAATCAGCCC.

Of note for this clone: The CDR3 end falls 3 residues outside the read, so it is completed with the germline J gene. The J gene is TRBJ2-2, the V gene TRBV7-6, with 7 bases lining up with TRBD1. Germline CDR1 reads SGHVS; CDR2 reads FNYEAQ. V shed 5 bases, J shed 2 bases, and the junction held 8 bases outside the gene matches. The CDR3 consists of 16 residues. The DNA read from the CDR3 is TGTGCCAGCAGCCAAACACAGGGGCTAAACACCGGGGAG. Translating it yields CASSQTQGLNTGE. The whole CDR3 region reads CASSQTQGLNTGELFF.

Points on this clone: The sequenced fragment ends 3 residues before the CDR3 boundary, so the rest is inferred from the germline J gene. V usage is TRBV3-1 (or the pseudogene TRBV3-2) and J usage is TRBJ2-3, with D tentatively TRBD2 (6 bases). Germline V lookup: CDR1 LGHDT, CDR2 YNNKEL (reference sequence). Trimming removed 1 base from V and 3 bases from J, with 14 bases in between. This CDR3 contains 16 residues. Partial CDR3 DNA: TGTGCCAGCAGCCAAGCTCGGCGGGGTTTGACAGATACG. This codes for CASSQARRGLTDT. The whole CDR3 protein is CASSQARRGLTDTQYF.

Of note for this clone: The read is 3 residues too short to cover the CDR3 end, so that end is filled in from the germline J gene. The chain links TRBV7-2 to TRBJ2-5; no definite D call. The CDR3 consists of 13 residues. Trimming pared 1 base from V and 1 base from J, leaving 4 bases between. Germline values: CDR1 SGHTA, CDR2 FQGNSA. The sequenced part of the CDR3 DNA is TGTGCCAGCAGCTTAGTCGGCCAAGAGACC. As protein: CASSLVGQET. Given in full, the CDR3 is CASSLVGQETQYF.

On this clone itself: The read terminates 3 residues before the CDR3 end, so the remaining end is supplied by the germline J gene. This sequence joins TRBV20-1 and TRBJ1-5; 12 nucleotides agree with TRBD1. The ends lost 4 bases at V and 2 bases at J; junction bases unmatched: 6. Germline V gene sequence: CDR1 DFQATT, CDR2 SNEGSKA (reference sequence). The CDR3 covers 16 residues. Incomplete CDR3 DNA: TGCAGTGCTACGGGACAGGGGGCAGGTGGCAATCAGCCC. Its protein product is CSATGQGAGGNQP. The CDR3 in its entirety is CSATGQGAGGNQPQHF.

On this clone itself: The sequence runs out 3 residues before the end of the CDR3; the remainder is reconstructed from the germline J gene. The rearrangement uses TRBV29-1 and TRBJ1-1; TRBD1 matches at 8 bases. Germline trimming cut 6 bases from V and 5 bases from J; bases unmatched to any gene: 11. In germline, CDR1 is SQVTM, CDR2 ANQGSEA. The CDR3 totals 14 residues. CDR3 sequence: CSVGAGGARTEAFF. Partial CDR3 DNA: TGCAGCGTGGGGGCAGGGGGCGCGAGGACTGAA.

A note on this clone: The observed sequence ends 3 residues before the CDR3 terminus, with the missing tail filled in from the germline J gene. The chain has TRBV18 and TRBJ2-7; tentative D call: TRBD2 (6 bases). V was trimmed by 6 bases and J by 3 bases, leaving 15 bases between them. The CDR3 sequence is 14 residues long. Germline lookup yields CDR1 KGHSH and CDR2 LQKENI. This CDR3 is CASSVGAGIYEQYF. The sequenced part of the CDR3 DNA is TGTGCCAGCTCCGTAGGGGCGGGGATCTACGAG. Based on the CDR3 plus reference TRBV18 and TRBJ2-7, the full variable domain is NAGVMQNPRHLVRRRGQEARLRCSPMKGHSHVYWYRQLPEEGLKFMVYLQKENIIDESGMPKERFSAEFPKEGPSILRIQQVVRGDSAAYFCASSVGAGIYEQYFGPGTRLTVT.

A remark on this clone: The CDR3 end falls 3 residues outside the read, so it is completed with the germline J gene. The chain joins TRBV7-2 to TRBJ2-1, with D perhaps matching TRBD2 (7 bases). V dropped 5 bases and J dropped 3 bases, with 14 bases sitting between them. There are 15 residues in the CDR3. The germline V gene encodes CDR1 SGHTA and CDR2 FQGNSA. CDR3 sequence: CASSKKGGGYNEQFF. The sequenced CDR3 bases are TGTGCCAGCAGCAAAAAGGGGGGGGGCTACAATGAG.

Concerning this clone: The CDR3 end falls 3 residues outside the read, so it is completed with the germline J gene. The chain is built from TRBV13 and TRBJ2-2; weak D call: TRBD1 (5 bases). CDR1 is PRHDT and CDR2 is FYEKMQ in the germline V gene (reference sequence). This CDR3 contains 16 residues. V shed 3 bases and J shed 4 bases, with 15 bases lying between them. This chain's CDR3 is CASSLGQARVTGELFF. The CDR3 bases that were read are TGTGCCAGCAGCTTGGGGCAGGCCCGGGTCACCGGGGAG.

On this clone: The CDR3 end lies 3 residues beyond the end of the read and is filled in from the germline J gene. The V and J genes are TRBV19 and TRBJ2-7, with 10 bases aligning to TRBD2. Unmatched junction bases numbered 5, after V lost 4 bases and J lost 2 bases. In germline, CDR1 is LNHDA, CDR2 SQIVND (reference sequence). The CDR3 is 15 amino acids. CDR3 loop: CASSRGLAETYEQYF. The covered CDR3 bases are TGTGCCAGTAGTAGAGGACTAGCGGAGACCTACGAG.

Note on this clone: With the read ending 3 residues before the CDR3 end, the germline J gene is used to fill in that end. This rearrangement joins TRBV6-2 or TRBV6-3 to TRBJ2-2; D remains unclear. The CDR3 is 15 residues long. The V end lost 11 bases, the J end lost 3 bases, and 19 bases lay between the germline ends. In germline, CDR1 is MNHEY, CDR2 SVGEGT. CDR3 sequence reads: CAGKTREADTGELFF. The sequenced part of the CDR3 DNA is TGTGCCGGCAAGACCCGAGAGGCGGACACCGGGGAG.

As to this clone: The read is 3 residues too short to cover the CDR3 end, so that end is filled in from the germline J gene. The chain links TRBV11-3 to TRBJ2-2; 7 bases are shared with TRBD2. This CDR3 comprises 14 residues. Germline V gene lookup returns CDR1 SGHNT and CDR2 YENEEA. The part of the CDR3 DNA that was read is TGTGCCAGCAGCTTGGACACGGGACTACACGAG. It encodes CASSLDTGLHE. The CDR3 in its entirety is CASSLDTGLHELFF.

On this clone itself: From the germline J gene comes the end of the CDR3, since the read stops 3 residues before it. V is TRBV2 and J is TRBJ1-6; possible D gene TRBD1, 5 bases. The CDR3 extends over 15 amino acids. V gave up 3 bases and J gave up 5 bases, with 11 bases separating them. The germline CDR1 and CDR2 sequences are SNHLY and FYNNEI. CDR3 DNA, as far as it was read: TGTGCCAGCAGTGAGGGCAGGGTGAATAATTCACCC. It specifies CASSEGRVNNSP. In full, the CDR3 is CASSEGRVNNSPLHF.

CDR3 region: CSASIVLPPGETQYF. The covered CDR3 bases are TGCAGTGCTAGTATAGTCCTGCCCCCTGGTGAGACG. V is TRBV20-1 and J is TRBJ2-3, with D uncertain. The read is 3 residues too short to cover the CDR3 end, so that end is filled in from the germline J gene. Per the germline V gene, CDR1 is DFQATT and CDR2 is SNEGSKA (reference sequence). The CDR3 extends over 15 amino acids.